This TCR beta chain is from a study of OX40 agonist ivuxolimab in advanced cancers. Study overall: With ivuxolimab, an agonistic anti-OX40 (CD134) antibody, patients were treated. More than 35% of patients had received prior checkpoint inhibitor therapy. While on treatment, patients had intravenous ivuxolimab at 0.01 to 10 mg/kg every 2 weeks.

Trimming cost V 2 bases and J 4 bases, with 14 bases left between them. This CDR3 is built from 16 residues. Germline loops: CDR1 SNHLY, CDR2 FYNNEI. Repertoires were generated with immunoSEQ multiplex PCR, while TCRdb's copy carries only in-frame clones and drops some. The sample includes tens of thousands of clones, 89% of them seen just once. The origin of this receptor is an adult with an advanced solid tumor such as melanoma, head and neck, liver or kidney cancer. The V gene is TRBV2, the J gene TRBJ2-2; D is possibly TRBD2 (7 bases). This sample comprised CD4+ or CD8+ T cells sorted from blood, obtained in a trial of the OX40 agonist ivuxolimab. CDR3 DNA sequence: TGTGCCAGCAGTGAACGGCGGGGGCGGGTCACCGGGGAGCTGTTTTTT. Translating it yields CASSERRGRVTGELFF.